These T cell receptor beta chains were read from a single sample in a study of cytomegalovirus exposure and HLA in healthy donors. TCRdb keeps only in-frame clones here, not all; method: immunoSEQ multiplex PCR. The sample has roughly 120,000 clones, roughly 82% seen once. The sample consisted of PBMCs. These receptors came from a male donor in good health and CMV-seropositive. Both conserved end residues are part of each CDR3. Each record gives: D gene, J gene, clone size, V gene, CDR3 DNA, CDR3 protein. D genes are given only for firm matches. The listing skips clone size in some rows; elsewhere it reads once, few, many or a size class.

NA TRBJ2-1 NA TRBV4-3 TGCGCCAGCAGCCAAGCTCCAGACGGGTCCAGCTCCTACAATGAGCAGTTCTTC CASSQAPDGSSSYNEQFF
TRBD1 TRBJ1-2 few TRBV28 TGTGCCAGCAGTCCCTCAGACAGGGGATACGATGGCTACACCTTC CASSPSDRGYDGYTF
NA TRBJ2-3 NA TRBV5-1 TGCGCCAGCAGCTCGGCGGGGCCAAGCACAGATACGCAGTATTTT CASSSAGPSTDTQYF
TRBD2 TRBJ2-7 NA TRBV9 TGTGCCAGCAGCGTAGATCGCGGGAGGAGCCACGAGCAGTACTTC CASSVDRGRSHEQYF
NA TRBJ1-6 NA TRBV5-4 TGTGCCAGCAGCTTGGCTTTTAATTCACCCCTCCACTTT CASSLAFNSPLHF
TRBD1 TRBJ1-4 NA TRBV19 TGTGCCAGTAGTGTACTCCGGGACAGGGAGCAAGAAAAACTGTTTTTT CASSVLRDREQEKLFF
NA TRBJ2-1 few TRBV7-9 TGTTCCAGCAGCTTAAGCCTAGTCCTCTACAATGAGCAGTTCTTC CSSSLSLVLYNEQFF
NA TRBJ2-7 NA TRBV7-2 TGTGCCAGCAGCCTCTCCTACGAGCAGTACTTC CASSLSYEQYF
NA TRBJ1-6 few TRBV27 TGTGCCAGCAGAATAGAGGGCTCCTATAATTCACCCCTCCACTTT CASRIEGSYNSPLHF
TRBD2 TRBJ2-2 once TRBV27 TGTGCCAGCAGTTTAGAGGGGGCAACTAGCGGGATACTCACCGGGGAGCTGTTTTTT CASSLEGATSGILTGELFF
NA TRBJ2-1 NA TRBV19 TGTGCCAGTAGTATGTGGGACTCGAGCCGGGGGGAGCAGTTCTTC CASSMWDSSRGEQFF
TRBD2 TRBJ2-3 NA TRBV6-6 TGTGCCAGCAGGACTAGCGGGAGGGCCCCCCCAGATACGCAGTATTTT CASRTSGRAPPDTQYF
NA TRBJ1-1 NA TRBV6-5 TGTGCCAGCAGTTTTCGCAGGAACACTGAAGCTTTCTTT CASSFRRNTEAFF
NA TRBJ1-4 NA TRBV19 TGTGCCAGTACTCCGACAGGTTCCGTATCTAATGAAAAACTGTTTTTT CASTPTGSVSNEKLFF
NA TRBJ2-1 few TRBV5-1 TGCGCCAGCAACCCGTTAGGGGGCGGGAGGAGGGCACATGAGCAGTTCTTC CASNPLGGGRRAHEQFF
TRBD1 TRBJ1-2 NA TRBV6-1 TGTGCCAGCAGTGAACAGGGGGGCGACTATGGCTACACCTTC CASSEQGGDYGYTF
TRBD2 TRBJ2-1 NA TRBV18 TGTGCCAGCTCACCACTGGCGGGAGGGGACTATGAGCAGTTCTTC CASSPLAGGDYEQFF
TRBD1 TRBJ1-1 NA TRBV28 TGTGCCAGCCATACAGGGGCCGTCACTGAGGCTTTCTTT CASHTGAVTEAFF
TRBD1 TRBJ2-6 NA TRBV7-8 TGTGCCAGCTCGGACAGGACCAGCTCTGGGGCCAACGTCCTGACTTTC CASSDRTSSGANVLTF
TRBD1 TRBJ2-7 NA TRBV28 TGTGCCAGCAGTTCTACAGGGGGCGCCGGCTACGAGCAGTACTTC CASSSTGGAGYEQYF
TRBD2 TRBJ2-7 NA TRBV29-1 TGCAGCGTGACGGGACTAGCGTCCTACGAGCAGTACTTC CSVTGLASYEQYF
TRBD1 TRBJ1-6 once TRBV6-6 TGTGCCAGCACCGGACAGGGAGGGGGATCACCCCTCCACTTT CASTGQGGGSPLHF
TRBD2 TRBJ2-1 few TRBV10-3 TGTGCCACCATGGGAACAGGGACTAGCTCGAATGAGCAGTTCTTC CATMGTGTSSNEQFF
NA TRBJ1-2 NA TRBV10-3 TGTGCCAGCAAAACAGACACTAACTATGGCTACACCTTC CASKTDTNYGYTF
TRBD1 TRBJ2-5 few TRBV4-2 TGTGCCAGCAGCTTGGGGGGACAGGGAATCCAAGAGACCCAGTACTTC CASSLGGQGIQETQYF
TRBD2 TRBJ2-1 NA TRBV30 TGTGCCTGGTTTGGGACTAGCTACAATGAGCAGTTCTTC CAWFGTSYNEQFF
NA TRBJ2-7 NA TRBV30 TGTGCCTGGACAAAAAACAGCGGTCTGGGGGAGCAGTACTTC CAWTKNSGLGEQYF
TRBD1 TRBJ2-3 once TRBV7-9 TGTGCCAGCAGCTTAATGGGACAGAGGCCCGGGGATACGCAGTATTTT CASSLMGQRPGDTQYF
TRBD2 TRBJ2-1 NA TRBV29-1 TGCAGCTCCATTCTAGCGGGAGATCACAATGAGCAGTTCTTC CSSILAGDHNEQFF
NA TRBJ1-1 NA TRBV6-5 TGTGCCAGCAGTTACTCGCAGGGAGGCACTGAAGCTTTCTTT CASSYSQGGTEAFF
TRBD2 TRBJ2-5 NA TRBV7-8 TGTGCCAGCAGCTTACTTCGGGGAGGGGTTGGGGAGACCCAGTACTTC CASSLLRGGVGETQYF
NA TRBJ1-5 NA TRBV28 TGTGCCAGCAGTTTGGGGGGTCAGCCCCAGCATTTT CASSLGGQPQHF
TRBD2 TRBJ2-1 NA TRBV7-3 TGTGCCAGCGCTAAGGCGGGAGGGTCGAATGAGCAGTTCTTC CASAKAGGSNEQFF
TRBD1 TRBJ2-2 few TRBV18 TGTGCCAGCTCAGCGAGGGGGCTCAACACCGGGGAGCTGTTTTTT CASSARGLNTGELFF
TRBD1 TRBJ1-5 few TRBV28 TGTGCCAGCAGTCCCCCCGGGACAGGCAATCAGCCCCAGCATTTT CASSPPGTGNQPQHF
NA TRBJ2-1 NA TRBV9 TGTGCCAGCAGCCCTTTACCCTCTGACTGGATCGAGCAGTTCTTC CASSPLPSDWIEQFF
NA TRBJ1-4 NA TRBV5-1 TGCGCCAGCAGCTTGGTACCGCAAGGGGCGTCAACTAATGAAAAACTGTTTTTT CASSLVPQGASTNEKLFF
TRBD2 TRBJ2-7 NA TRBV15 TGTGCCACCAGCCGACTCGGACGAGGACTAGCACTATTC CATSRLGRGLALF
NA TRBJ1-4 NA TRBV4-1 TGCGCCAGCAGCCACCTACAGGAAAAACTGTTTTTT CASSHLQEKLFF
NA TRBJ1-2 NA TRBV18 TGTGCCAGCTCACCAACACAGGGACATGGCTACACCTTC CASSPTQGHGYTF
NA TRBJ1-1 NA TRBV10-3 TGTGCCATCAGTGAAACAGACAGAATTGAAGCTTTCTTT CAISETDRIEAFF
NA TRBJ1-1 NA TRBV19 TGTGCCAGTTTAAAGGACAGCGAAATGAACACTGGAGCTTTCTTT CASLKDSEMNTGAFF
NA TRBJ2-7 NA TRBV13 TGTGCCAGCAGCTTATCCTCTACTACCTACGAGCAGTACTTC CASSLSSTTYEQYF
TRBD2 TRBJ2-1 once TRBV11-2 TGTGCCAGCAGCGTTAGCGGGATTTACAATGAACAGTTCTTC CASSVSGIYNEQFF
NA TRBJ2-3 few TRBV18 TGTGCCAGCTCACCACGTCAGGGTTCAGATACGCAGTATTTT CASSPRQGSDTQYF
NA TRBJ2-3 NA TRBV15 TGTGCCACCAGCAGAGCCGCACAGCACACAGATACGCAGTATTTT CATSRAAQHTDTQYF
TRBD1 TRBJ2-7 NA TRBV11-2 TGTGCCAGCACGTACAGGGGGACATACGAGCAGTACTTC CASTYRGTYEQYF
TRBD1 TRBJ2-2 NA TRBV7-2 TGTGCCAGCAGCCCCGGGACAGGGGAAAGGGGGGAGCTGTTTTTT CASSPGTGERGELFF
TRBD2 TRBJ2-2 NA TRBV7-2 TGTGCCAGCAGCTTAGTAGCGGGCCTGAACACCGGGGAGCTGTTTTTT CASSLVAGLNTGELFF
TRBD2 TRBJ2-5 NA TRBV5-8 TGTGCCAGCAGTTTAGCGGGAGAGTTTCAAGAGACCCAGTACTTC CASSLAGEFQETQYF
NA TRBJ1-1 NA TRBV18 TGTGCCACTGGGGGGTACAACACTGAAGCTTTCTTT CATGGYNTEAFF
NA TRBJ1-2 NA TRBV7-9 TGTGCCAGCAGCTTACAGGGGTACGGCTATGGCTACACCTTC CASSLQGYGYGYTF
TRBD1 TRBJ2-7 NA TRBV27 TGTGCCAGCAGTTTACTGGGACAGACGTACGAGCAGTACTTC CASSLLGQTYEQYF
TRBD2 TRBJ2-7 NA TRBV7-2 TGTGCCAGCAGCTTAGGATCGGGGGAGGGCTACGAGCAGTACTTC CASSLGSGEGYEQYF
NA TRBJ2-7 few TRBV28 TGTGCCAGCAGCCCGAGGGGGACCGTTTCCTACGAGCAGTACTTC CASSPRGTVSYEQYF
TRBD1 TRBJ2-5 NA TRBV19 TGTGCCAGTAGTATGAGCCGTAGGCCTACAGGGGTCCAAGAGACCCAGTACTTC CASSMSRRPTGVQETQYF
NA TRBJ2-7 NA TRBV5-4 TGTGCCAGCAGCTCGGCTGGCCGAGGGAAGGGCTACGAGCAGTACTTC CASSSAGRGKGYEQYF
TRBD1 TRBJ1-5 NA TRBV19 TGTGCCAGTACCTTGACAGGGGCCGGCAATCAGCCCCAGCATTTT CASTLTGAGNQPQHF
NA TRBJ2-2 NA TRBV9 TGTGCCAGCAGCCAGGGGAGCTTGAACACCGGGGAGCTGTTTTTT CASSQGSLNTGELFF
NA TRBJ2-7 NA TRBV7-2 TGTGCCAGCAGCTTAGCGGTGTTAGTCTACGAGCAGTACTTC CASSLAVLVYEQYF